Listed below are T cell receptor beta chains from one sample, sequenced in a study of blood T cell repertoires in COVID-19. The method was immunoSEQ multiplex PCR; TCRdb's version includes in-frame clones alone and lacks a portion of them. The table shows under 500,000 clones, with around nine tenths occurring only once. Sequenced sample: peripheral blood. The receptors come from a woman aged 25 to 39 with acute or convalescent COVID-19. The CDR3 runs from the conserved cysteine through the conserved F or W. Fields, in order: V gene, D gene, clone size, J gene, CDR3 DNA, CDR3 protein. The D gene is left open where the match is weak. The size entry is marked missing in some rows and otherwise reads once, few, many or a size class.

>TRBV7-2|.|.|TRBJ1-5
TGTGCCAGCAGCCTTCAGGGTAATCAGCCCCAGCATTTT
CASSLQGNQPQHF
>TRBV2|TRBD1|.|TRBJ2-2
TGTGCCAGCAGGACGGACAGGCCCCACACCGGGGAGCTGTTTTTT
CASRTDRPHTGELFF
>TRBV27|TRBD1|.|TRBJ1-6
TGTGCCAGCCACGACAGGGGAAATTCACCCCTCCACTTT
CASHDRGNSPLHF
>TRBV29-1|TRBD1|.|TRBJ2-3
TGCAGCGTCCGACAGGGTTCTAGCACAGATACGCAGTATTTT
CSVRQGSSTDTQYF
>TRBV19|.|.|TRBJ1-5
TGTGCCAGTAGTACTACAGCGGGAGGTCAGCCCCAGCATTTT
CASSTTAGGQPQHF
>TRBV27|.|.|TRBJ2-2
TGTGCCAGCAGTCCCTACCGGAGGGCCTTGGGGGAGCTGTTTTTT
CASSPYRRALGELFF
>TRBV2|TRBD1|.|TRBJ2-7
TGTGCCAGCAGCGGGGACAGGCGACCCTACGAGCAGTACTTC
CASSGDRRPYEQYF
>TRBV4-2|TRBD1|.|TRBJ1-2
TGTGCCAGCAGCCAAGATCCGCCGCGCCAGGGGGCTAACTATGGCTACACCTTC
CASSQDPPRQGANYGYTF
>TRBV9|TRBD1|.|TRBJ2-3
TGTGCCAGCAGCGTTACCGGGACAGGGATGTCCGCTAGCACAGATACGCAGTATTTT
CASSVTGTGMSASTDTQYF
>TRBV4-1|.|.|TRBJ1-2
TGCGCCAGCAGCCAAGTGTACAGCCACTATGGCTACACCTTC
CASSQVYSHYGYTF
>TRBV11-2|.|.|TRBJ2-7
TGTGCCAGCAGCTTAGATCGGGACGAGCAGTACTTC
CASSLDRDEQYF
>TRBV19|TRBD2|once|TRBJ2-3
TGTGCCAGTAGTGGGGAGGGACTTCCGAAACCCACAGATACGCAGTATTTT
CASSGEGLPKPTDTQYF
>TRBV5-1|TRBD1|.|TRBJ1-3
TGCGCCAGCAGCCCGGGACAGGCTGGAAACACCATATATTTT
CASSPGQAGNTIYF
>TRBV6-5|.|.|TRBJ2-7
TGTGCCAGCACCCGGGACTCGTTAACCTCCTACGAGCAGTACTTC
CASTRDSLTSYEQYF
>TRBV6-5|.|.|TRBJ2-7
TGTGCCCTCCATAGCGGCTACGAGCAGTACTTC
CALHSGYEQYF
>TRBV20-1|TRBD1|.|TRBJ2-7
TGCAGTGCTAGTCAGGGGGCGCGGGAGCAGTACTTC
CSASQGAREQYF
>TRBV7-9|.|few|TRBJ1-1
TGTGCCAGCAGCTTATATCCGAATAGGAACACTGAAGCTTTCTTT
CASSLYPNRNTEAFF
>TRBV15|.|.|TRBJ1-5
TGTGCCACCAGCAGAGACAGGATTAATCAGCCCCAGCATTTT
CATSRDRINQPQHF
>TRBV5-1|TRBD1|once|TRBJ1-1
TGCGCCAGCAGCATGGGGACAGGGGGCATGAACACTGAAGCTTTCTTT
CASSMGTGGMNTEAFF
>TRBV2|.|.|TRBJ1-6
TGTGCCAGCACTCCGGAGGCATCCTATAATTCACCCCTCCACTTT
CASTPEASYNSPLHF
>TRBV5-1|.|once|TRBJ2-1
TGCGCCAGCAGCCCTGACACCTTACCCTCCTACAATGAGCAGTTCTTC
CASSPDTLPSYNEQFF
>TRBV18|.|.|TRBJ2-7
TGTGCCAGCTCCCTTACTATCTCCTACGAGCAGTACTTC
CASSLTISYEQYF
>TRBV7-9|TRBD2|.|TRBJ2-5
TGTGCCAGCAGCACCCCAACCGGGACTAAGACCCAGTACTTC
CASSTPTGTKTQYF
>TRBV12-1|.|.|TRBJ2-2
TGTGCCAGCAGCCTCCCCGGGGGTTCCCCCGGGGAGCTGTTTTTT
CASSLPGGSPGELFF
>TRBV2|.|.|TRBJ1-3
TGTGCCAGCAGGCGGGGGGGTTCTGGAAACACCATATATTTT
CASRRGGSGNTIYF
>TRBV7-9|TRBD1|few|TRBJ1-6
TGTGCCAGCAGCTTAGGGACAGGGGACTCACCCCTCCACTTT
CASSLGTGDSPLHF
>TRBV6-1|.|.|TRBJ1-1
TGTGCCAGCAGTGAAGGGGGGCCGGGAACTGAAGCTTTCTTT
CASSEGGPGTEAFF
>TRBV12-3/TRBV12-4|.|.|TRBJ1-3
TGTGCCAGCAAAGCAGGAAGAAACACCATATATTTT
CASKAGRNTIYF
>TRBV20-1|TRBD2|.|TRBJ2-1
TGCAGTGCTAGTGGGGAAGGGACTAGCGGGGGGGAGCAGTTCTTC
CSASGEGTSGGEQFF
>TRBV19|TRBD1|.|TRBJ1-1
TGTGCCAGTAGTCCGGGACAGGGGGTATCTGAAGCTTTCTTT
CASSPGQGVSEAFF
>TRBV28|TRBD2|.|TRBJ2-5
TGTGCCAGCAGTTCTGGACTAGCGGGGGGCTACAACTGGAAGACCCAGTACTTC
CASSSGLAGGYNWKTQYF
>TRBV4-1|.|few|TRBJ1-1
TGCGCCAGCAGCCAAGGGGACACCCTCCGGGGAGCTTTCTTT
CASSQGDTLRGAFF
>TRBV27|TRBD2|.|TRBJ2-3
TGTGCCAGCAGTTTGTTAGCGGGGGGGCCGACAGATACGCAGTATTTT
CASSLLAGGPTDTQYF
>TRBV7-2|.|.|TRBJ2-7
TGTGCCAGCAGCTTCCTTTCCTACGAGCAGTACTTC
CASSFLSYEQYF
>TRBV6-1|TRBD2|.|TRBJ2-1
TGTGCCAGCAGTGAACGGGGGGGCCCCAATGAGCAGTTCTTC
CASSERGGPNEQFF
>TRBV7-9|TRBD1|once|TRBJ2-5
TGTGCCAGCAGCTTAGTAGGACAGGTGGGAGAGACCCAGTACTTC
CASSLVGQVGETQYF
>TRBV9|.|.|TRBJ1-2
TGTGCCAGCAGCGTAGACGACTTTGGGGGCTCCTATGGCTACACCTTC
CASSVDDFGGSYGYTF
>TRBV12-3/TRBV12-4|.|.|TRBJ1-2
TGTGCCAGCAGTTTCTACTATGGCTACACCTTC
CASSFYYGYTF
>TRBV6-2/TRBV6-3|TRBD2|.|TRBJ2-3
TGTGCCAGCAGTTTTGGGACTAGCGGCACAGATACGCAGTATTTT
CASSFGTSGTDTQYF
>TRBV5-1|TRBD1|.|TRBJ1-2
TGCGCCAGCAGCCGGGACAGGGTGGATGGCTACACCTTC
CASSRDRVDGYTF
>TRBV15|TRBD1|.|TRBJ2-1
TGTGCCACCAGCAGAGGTGGGACAGGGTCCTACAATGAGCAGTTCTTC
CATSRGGTGSYNEQFF
>TRBV18|.|once|TRBJ1-2
TGTGCCAGCTCACCCGATTTAACAGGGACTAACTATGGCTACACCTTC
CASSPDLTGTNYGYTF
>TRBV10-3|.|.|TRBJ2-3
TGTGCCATCAGTGAATTTGACTCTGGCACAGATACGCAGTATTTT
CAISEFDSGTDTQYF
>TRBV7-2|.|.|TRBJ1-1
TGTGCCAGCAGGTTTACAGGGAGTAAGACTGAAGCTTTCTTT
CASRFTGSKTEAFF
>TRBV28|.|.|TRBJ2-2
TGTGCCAGCAGTTTAACCCCAGGGGCCGGGGAGCTGTTTTTT
CASSLTPGAGELFF
>TRBV28|TRBD1|.|TRBJ1-6
TGTGCCAGCAGACCCCAGAGCAGGGGGCTTCTCTATAATTCACCCCTCCACTTT
CASRPQSRGLLYNSPLHF
>TRBV11-2|TRBD1|.|TRBJ2-7
TGTGCCAGCAGCTTCCTCCCGGGACAGAGTTACGAGCAGTACTTC
CASSFLPGQSYEQYF